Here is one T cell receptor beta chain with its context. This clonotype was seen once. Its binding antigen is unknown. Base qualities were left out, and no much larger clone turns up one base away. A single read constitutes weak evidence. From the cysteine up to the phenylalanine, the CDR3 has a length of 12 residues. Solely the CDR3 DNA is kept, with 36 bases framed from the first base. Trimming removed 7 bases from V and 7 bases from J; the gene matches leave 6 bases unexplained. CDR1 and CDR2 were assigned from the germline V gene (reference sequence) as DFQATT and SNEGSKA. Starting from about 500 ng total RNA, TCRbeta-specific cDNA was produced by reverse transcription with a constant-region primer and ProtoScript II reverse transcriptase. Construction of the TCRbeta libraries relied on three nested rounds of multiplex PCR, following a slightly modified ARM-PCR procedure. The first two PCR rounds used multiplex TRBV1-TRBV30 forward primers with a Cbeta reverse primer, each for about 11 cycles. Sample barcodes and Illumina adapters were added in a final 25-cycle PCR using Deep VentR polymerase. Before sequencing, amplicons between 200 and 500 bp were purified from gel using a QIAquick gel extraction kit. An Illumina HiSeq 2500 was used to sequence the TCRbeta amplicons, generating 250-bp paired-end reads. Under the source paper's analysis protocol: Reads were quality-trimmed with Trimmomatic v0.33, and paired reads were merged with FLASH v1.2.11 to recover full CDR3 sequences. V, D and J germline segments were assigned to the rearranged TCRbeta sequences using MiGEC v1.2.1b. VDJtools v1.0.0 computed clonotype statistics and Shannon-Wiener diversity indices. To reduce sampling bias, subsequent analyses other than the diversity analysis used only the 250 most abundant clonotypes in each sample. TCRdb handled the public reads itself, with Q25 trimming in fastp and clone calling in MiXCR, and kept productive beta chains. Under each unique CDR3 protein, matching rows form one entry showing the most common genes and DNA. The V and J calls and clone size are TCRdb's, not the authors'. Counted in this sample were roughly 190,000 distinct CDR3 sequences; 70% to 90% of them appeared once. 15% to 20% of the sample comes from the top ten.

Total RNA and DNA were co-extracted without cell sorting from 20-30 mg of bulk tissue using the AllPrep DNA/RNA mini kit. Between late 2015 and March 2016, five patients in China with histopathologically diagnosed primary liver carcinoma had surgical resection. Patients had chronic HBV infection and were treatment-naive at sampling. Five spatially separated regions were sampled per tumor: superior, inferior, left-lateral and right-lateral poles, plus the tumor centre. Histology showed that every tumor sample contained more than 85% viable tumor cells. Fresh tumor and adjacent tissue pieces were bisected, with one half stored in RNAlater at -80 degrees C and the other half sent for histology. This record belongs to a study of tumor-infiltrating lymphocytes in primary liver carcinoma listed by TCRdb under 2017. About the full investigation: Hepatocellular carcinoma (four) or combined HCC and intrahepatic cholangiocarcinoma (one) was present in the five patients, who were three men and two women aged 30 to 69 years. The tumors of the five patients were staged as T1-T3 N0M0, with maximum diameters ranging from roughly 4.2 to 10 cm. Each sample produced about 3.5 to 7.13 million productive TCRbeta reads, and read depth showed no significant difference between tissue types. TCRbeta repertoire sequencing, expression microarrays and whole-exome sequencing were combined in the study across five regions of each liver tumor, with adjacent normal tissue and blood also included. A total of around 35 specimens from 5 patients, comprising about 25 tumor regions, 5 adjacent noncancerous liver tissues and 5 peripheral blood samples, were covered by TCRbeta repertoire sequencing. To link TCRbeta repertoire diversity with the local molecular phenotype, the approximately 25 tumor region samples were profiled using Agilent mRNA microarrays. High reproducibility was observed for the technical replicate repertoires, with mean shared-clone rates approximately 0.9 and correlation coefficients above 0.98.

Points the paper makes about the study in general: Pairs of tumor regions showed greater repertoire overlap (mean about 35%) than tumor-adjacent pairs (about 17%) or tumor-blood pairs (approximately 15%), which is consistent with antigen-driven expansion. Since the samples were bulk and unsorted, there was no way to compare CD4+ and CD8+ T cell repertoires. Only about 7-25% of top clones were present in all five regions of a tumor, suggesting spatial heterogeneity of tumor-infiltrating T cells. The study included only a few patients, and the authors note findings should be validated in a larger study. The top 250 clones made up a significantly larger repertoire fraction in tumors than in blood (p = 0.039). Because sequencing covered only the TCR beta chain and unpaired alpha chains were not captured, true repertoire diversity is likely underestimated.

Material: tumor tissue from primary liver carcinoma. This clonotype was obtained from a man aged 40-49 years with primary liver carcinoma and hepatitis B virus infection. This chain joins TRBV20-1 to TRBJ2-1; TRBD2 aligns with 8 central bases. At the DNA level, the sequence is TGCAGTGGACGGGAGGGCCATAATGAGCAGTTCTTC. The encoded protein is CSGREGHNEQFF.